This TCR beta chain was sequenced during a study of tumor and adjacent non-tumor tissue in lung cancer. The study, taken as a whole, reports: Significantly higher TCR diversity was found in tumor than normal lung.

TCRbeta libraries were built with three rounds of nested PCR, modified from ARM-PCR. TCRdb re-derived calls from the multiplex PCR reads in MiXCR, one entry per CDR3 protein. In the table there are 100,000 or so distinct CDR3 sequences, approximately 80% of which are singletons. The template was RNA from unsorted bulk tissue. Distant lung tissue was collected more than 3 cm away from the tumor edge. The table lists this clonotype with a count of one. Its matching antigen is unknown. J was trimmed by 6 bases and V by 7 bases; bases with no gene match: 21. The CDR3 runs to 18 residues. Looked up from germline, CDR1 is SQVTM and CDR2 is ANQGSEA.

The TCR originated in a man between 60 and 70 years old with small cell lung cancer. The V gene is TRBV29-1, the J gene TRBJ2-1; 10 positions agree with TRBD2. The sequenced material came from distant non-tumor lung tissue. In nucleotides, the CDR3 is TGCAGCGCCCTACATTCCGGGGCTAGCGGGAGAAGACCCAATGAGCAGTTCTTC. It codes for CSALHSGASGRRPNEQFF.